Listed below are T cell receptor beta chains from one sample, sequenced in a study of response to subunit inactivated influenza vaccine. TCRdb fed the RT-PCR reads into MiXCR, producing one record per CDR3 protein. Of hundreds of thousands of distinct CDR3 sequences in the sample, around a sixth were seen once. Sequences were derived from PBMCs from blood, sampled less than 6 days after vaccination. Receptor source: a man aged 50 to 59 who received an inactivated influenza vaccine. Each CDR3 is given with its conserved first and last residue. The order of the fields is V gene, D gene, clone size, J gene, CDR3 DNA, CDR3 protein. The D gene is left open where the match is weak. The size field is filled for only some rows; it gives once, few, many or a size class.

V: TRBV7-9; D: -; size: -; J: TRBJ2-7; DNA: TGTGCCAGCAGCTTAAACTTTGAGGGTCACGAGCAGTACTTC; CDR3: CASSLNFEGHEQYF
V: TRBV6-1; D: -; size: -; J: TRBJ1-3; DNA: TGTGCCAGCAGCCCCTGGGATGGAAACACCATATATTTT; CDR3: CASSPWDGNTIYF
V: TRBV20-1; D: -; size: few; J: TRBJ1-2; DNA: TGCAGTGCTAGGAGATCAACACTCGGCTACACCTTC; CDR3: CSARRSTLGYTF
V: TRBV5-1; D: -; size: -; J: TRBJ2-2; DNA: TGCGCCAGCAAGTCCAGGGAAGGAGGCACCGGGGAGCTGTTTTTT; CDR3: CASKSREGGTGELFF
V: TRBV12-3/TRBV12-4; D: -; size: -; J: TRBJ1-4; DNA: TGTGCCAGCAGTTTATCTCTGACAAGACAAAATGAAAAACTGTTTTTT; CDR3: CASSLSLTRQNEKLFF
V: TRBV7-9; D: -; size: -; J: TRBJ2-3; DNA: TGTGCCAGCAGCTTAGATCGCAGACACTTCACAGATACGCAGTATTTT; CDR3: CASSLDRRHFTDTQYF
V: TRBV24-1; D: TRBD1; size: -; J: TRBJ2-3; DNA: TGTGCCGCCCTCCCCGGGACAGCACAACCATTTAGCACAGATACGCAGTATTTT; CDR3: CAALPGTAQPFSTDTQYF
V: TRBV20-1; D: TRBD1; size: -; J: TRBJ1-5; DNA: TGCAGTGCTAGACTCTTTCAGGGACAGGGAAGTAATCAGCCCCAGCATTTT; CDR3: CSARLFQGQGSNQPQHF
V: TRBV5-5; D: -; size: many; J: TRBJ1-3; DNA: TGTGCCAGCAGCCCTATCAGCAGGGCGAGCGGAAACACCATATATTTT; CDR3: CASSPISRASGNTIYF
V: TRBV6-1; D: -; size: few; J: TRBJ2-1; DNA: TGTGCCAGCGGTCGCGGTAGCGGAGTATACAATGAGCAGTTCTTC; CDR3: CASGRGSGVYNEQFF
V: TRBV5-1; D: -; size: few; J: TRBJ2-3; DNA: TGCGCCAGCAGCTTCTCCTCCCGGCCTCGCACAGATACGCAGTATTTT; CDR3: CASSFSSRPRTDTQYF
V: TRBV5-6; D: TRBD1; size: -; J: TRBJ2-5; DNA: TGTGCCAGCAGCTTGGAAGAGGGGACAGGAATTTTGGAAGGGGAGACCCAGTACTTC; CDR3: CASSLEEGTGILEGETQYF
V: TRBV10-3; D: -; size: many; J: TRBJ2-5; DNA: TGTGCCATCCAGCAGGGCAACCAAGAGACCCAGTACTTC; CDR3: CAIQQGNQETQYF
V: TRBV12-3/TRBV12-4; D: -; size: -; J: TRBJ2-2; DNA: TGTGCCAGCAGCCAACGTCTTACCGGGGAGCTGTTTTTT; CDR3: CASSQRLTGELFF